This TCR beta chain was found in a study of T-cell memory formation after mild COVID-19. The V and J ends lost 5 bases and 2 bases respectively, with 17 bases between them. CDR3 length: 16 residues. This clonotype was recorded many times. TCRdb ran MiXCR on the 5' RACE reads and lists one entry per CDR3 protein. This table holds hundreds of thousands of distinct CDR3 sequences, more than 15% found once. Sequenced input: PBMCs or a T cell subset sorted from them (not recorded which). The source of this sequence is a man aged 18 to 35 who had mild COVID-19 (a few samples of this study predate the infection). Cell type and time point are not known. This sequence joins TRBV12-3 or TRBV12-4 and TRBJ2-3, with D possibly being TRBD1 (5 bases). CDR3 DNA sequence: TGTGCCAGCAGTACCAGACGTGGGGCCTACACAGATACGCAGTATTTT. It translates to CASSTRRGAYTDTQYF.